The source of this TCR beta chain is a study of identical twins. V shed 3 bases and J shed 0 bases, with 18 bases lying between them. Germline assignment: CDR1 SGHVS and CDR2 FNYEAQ. The CDR3 is 19 residues long. Study-level findings and limits: Out-of-frame alpha sequences shared by twins were enriched for low generation probability. Partly confounded zero-insertion analyses could result from invariant MAIT and iNKT cells.

Unique molecular identifiers were present on cDNA, and template switching added a universal primer site. TCRdb re-analysed the 5' RACE reads in MiXCR, keeping a single row per CDR3 protein. The table records roughly 1,500,000 distinct CDR3 sequences, under 35% of them present only once. With regard to this clonotype: Antigen unknown.

The V and J genes are TRBV7-6 and TRBJ2-6; no clear D gene. The specimen sequenced was cord blood. The receptor comes from a newborn girl in good health. The DNA for the CDR3 is TGTGCCAGCAGCTTTCCTTTACGCGGTTCGTCCTCTGGGGCCAACGTCCTGACTTTC. Amino acids: CASSFPLRGSSSGANVLTF.